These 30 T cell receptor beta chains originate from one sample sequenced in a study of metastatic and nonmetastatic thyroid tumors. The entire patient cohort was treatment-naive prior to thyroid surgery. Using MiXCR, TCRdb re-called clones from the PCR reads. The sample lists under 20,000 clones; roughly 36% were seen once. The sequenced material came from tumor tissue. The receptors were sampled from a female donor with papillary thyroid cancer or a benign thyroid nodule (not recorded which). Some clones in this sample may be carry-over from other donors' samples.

DNA of the CDR3: TGTGCCAGCAGTTGGGCGGGTAATTCACCCCTCCACTTT. Encoded protein: CASSWAGNSPLHF. The chain links TRBV6-5 to TRBJ1-6; D is undetermined. CDR3 length equals 13 residues. V lost 4 bases, J lost 6 bases, and 7 bases lay in between. CDR1 MNHEY and CDR2 SVGAGI come from the germline V gene.

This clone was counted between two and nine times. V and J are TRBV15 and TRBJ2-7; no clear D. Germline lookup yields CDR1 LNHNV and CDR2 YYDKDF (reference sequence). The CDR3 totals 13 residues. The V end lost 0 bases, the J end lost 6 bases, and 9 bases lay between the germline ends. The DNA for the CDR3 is TGTGCCACCAGCAGAGATGCCGGGTCCGAGCAGTACTTC. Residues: CATSRDAGSEQYF.

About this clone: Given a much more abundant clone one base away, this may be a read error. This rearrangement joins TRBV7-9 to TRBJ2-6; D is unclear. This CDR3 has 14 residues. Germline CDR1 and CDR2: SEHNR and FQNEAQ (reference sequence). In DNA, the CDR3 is TGTACCAGCAGCGCCAGGCTTGGGGCCAACGTCCTGACTTTC. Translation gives CTSSARLGANVLTF.

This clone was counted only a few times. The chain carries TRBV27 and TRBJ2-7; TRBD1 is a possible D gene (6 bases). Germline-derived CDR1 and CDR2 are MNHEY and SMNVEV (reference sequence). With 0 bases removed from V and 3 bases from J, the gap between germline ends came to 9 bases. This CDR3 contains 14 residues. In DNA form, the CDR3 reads TGTGCCAGCAGTTTATCCCTGGACAGCTACGAGCAGTACTTC. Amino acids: CASSLSLDSYEQYF.

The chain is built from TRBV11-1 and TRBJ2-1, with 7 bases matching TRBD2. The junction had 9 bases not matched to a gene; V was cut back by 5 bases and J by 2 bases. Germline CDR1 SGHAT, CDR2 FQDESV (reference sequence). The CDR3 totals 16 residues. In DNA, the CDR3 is TGTGCCAGCAGCGGGGGTTGGGCGGGAGCCTACAATGAGCAGTTCTTC. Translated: CASSGGWAGAYNEQFF.

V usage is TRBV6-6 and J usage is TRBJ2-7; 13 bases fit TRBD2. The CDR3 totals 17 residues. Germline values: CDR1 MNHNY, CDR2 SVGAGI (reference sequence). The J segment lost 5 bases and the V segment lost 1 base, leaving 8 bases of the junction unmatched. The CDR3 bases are TGTGCCAGCAGTTACTTGCCCTGGGGGACTAGCGGGAACGAGCAGTACTTC. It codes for CASSYLPWGTSGNEQYF.

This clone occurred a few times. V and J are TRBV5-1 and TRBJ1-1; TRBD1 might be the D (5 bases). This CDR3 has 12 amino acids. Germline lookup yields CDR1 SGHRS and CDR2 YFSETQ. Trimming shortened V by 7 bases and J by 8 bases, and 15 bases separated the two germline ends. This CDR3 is CASLGSGPEAFF. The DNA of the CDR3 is TGCGCCAGCCTGGGCTCGGGGCCGGAAGCTTTCTTT.

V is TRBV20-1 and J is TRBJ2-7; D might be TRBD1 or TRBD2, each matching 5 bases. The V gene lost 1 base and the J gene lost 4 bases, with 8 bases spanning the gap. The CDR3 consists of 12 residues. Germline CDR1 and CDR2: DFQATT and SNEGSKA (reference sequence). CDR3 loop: CSARVGGYEQYF. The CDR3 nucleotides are TGCAGTGCTAGAGTTGGGGGTTACGAGCAGTACTTC.

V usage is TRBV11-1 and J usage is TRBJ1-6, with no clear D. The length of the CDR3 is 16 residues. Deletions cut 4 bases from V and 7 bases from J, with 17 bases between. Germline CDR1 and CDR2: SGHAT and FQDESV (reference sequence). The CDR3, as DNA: TGTGCCAGCAGCTCCAATGCACGGACGGGGAATTCACCCCTCCACTTT. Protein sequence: CASSSNARTGNSPLHF.

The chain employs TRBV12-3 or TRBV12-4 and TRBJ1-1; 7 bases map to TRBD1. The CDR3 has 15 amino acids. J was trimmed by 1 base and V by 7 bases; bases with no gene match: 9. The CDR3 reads CASTRPGQANTEAFF. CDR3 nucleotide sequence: TGTGCCAGCACGAGACCCGGACAGGCGAACACTGAAGCTTTCTTT.

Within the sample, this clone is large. For the CDR3, the DNA is TGCAGTTGCTTTGCGGGAGGAACCCAGAACAATGAGCAGTTCTTC. Translation gives CSCFAGGTQNNEQFF. This chain joins TRBV20-1 and TRBJ2-1; TRBD2 aligns across 8 bases. CDR1 DFQATT and CDR2 SNEGSKA come from the germline V gene (reference sequence). J lost 5 bases, V lost 8 bases, and 14 bases had no gene match. CDR3 length: 15 residues.

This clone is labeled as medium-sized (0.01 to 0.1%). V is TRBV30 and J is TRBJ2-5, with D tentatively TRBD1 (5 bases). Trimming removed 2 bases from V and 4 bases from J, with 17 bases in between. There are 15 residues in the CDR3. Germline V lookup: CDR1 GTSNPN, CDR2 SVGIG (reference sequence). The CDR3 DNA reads TGTGCCTGGAGTCAAGGCAGGGCCCTCAGAGAGACCCAGTACTTC. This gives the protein CAWSQGRALRETQYF.

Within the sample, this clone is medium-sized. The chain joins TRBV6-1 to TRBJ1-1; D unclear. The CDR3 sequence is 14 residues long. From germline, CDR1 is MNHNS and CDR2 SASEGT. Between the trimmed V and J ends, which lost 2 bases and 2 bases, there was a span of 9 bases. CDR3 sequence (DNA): TGTGCCAGCAGTGAACAATGGCACAACACTGAAGCTTTCTTT. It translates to CASSEQWHNTEAFF.

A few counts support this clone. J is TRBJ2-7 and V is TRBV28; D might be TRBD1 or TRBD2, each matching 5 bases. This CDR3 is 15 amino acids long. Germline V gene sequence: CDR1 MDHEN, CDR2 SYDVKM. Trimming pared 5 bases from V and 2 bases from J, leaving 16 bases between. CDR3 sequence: CASSTNRDRAYEQYF. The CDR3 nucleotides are TGTGCCAGCAGTACCAACCGGGACCGAGCCTACGAGCAGTACTTC.

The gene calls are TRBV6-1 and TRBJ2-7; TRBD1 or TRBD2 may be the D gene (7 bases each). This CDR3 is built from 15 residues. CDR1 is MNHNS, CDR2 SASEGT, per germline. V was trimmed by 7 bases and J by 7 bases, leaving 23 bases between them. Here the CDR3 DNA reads TGTGCCAGCACCGGAAACGTCGCAGGGGGAGGGGAGCAGTACTTC. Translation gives CASTGNVAGGGEQYF.

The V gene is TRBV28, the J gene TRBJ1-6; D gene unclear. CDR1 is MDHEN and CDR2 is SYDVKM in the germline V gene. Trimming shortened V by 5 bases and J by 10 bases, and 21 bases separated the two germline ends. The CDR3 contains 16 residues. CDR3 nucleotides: TGTGCCAGCAGTGGGTCACCAGTCCGGCCGGGCTCACCCCTCCACTTT. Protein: CASSGSPVRPGSPLHF.

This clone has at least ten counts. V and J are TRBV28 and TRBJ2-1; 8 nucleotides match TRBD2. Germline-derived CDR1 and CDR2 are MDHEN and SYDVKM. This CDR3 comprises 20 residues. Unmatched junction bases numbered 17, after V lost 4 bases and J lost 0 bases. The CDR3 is CASSSPVSGRLRSSYNEQFF. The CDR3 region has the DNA TGTGCCAGCAGTTCCCCGGTCAGCGGGAGACTAAGGAGCTCCTACAATGAGCAGTTCTTC.

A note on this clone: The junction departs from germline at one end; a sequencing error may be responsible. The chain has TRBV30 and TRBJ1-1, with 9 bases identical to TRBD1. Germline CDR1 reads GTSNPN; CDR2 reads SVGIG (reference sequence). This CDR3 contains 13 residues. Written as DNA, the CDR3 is TGTGCCTGGAGTCTATATCAGGACAGGGGAGCTGTCTTT. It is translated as CAWSLYQDRGAVF.

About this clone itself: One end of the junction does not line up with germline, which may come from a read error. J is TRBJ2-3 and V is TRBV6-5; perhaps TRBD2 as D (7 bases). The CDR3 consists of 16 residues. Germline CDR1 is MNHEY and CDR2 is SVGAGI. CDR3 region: CASSYSTRRGGDTKYF. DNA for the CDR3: TGTGCCAGCAGTTACTCGACCAGAAGGGGGGGGGATACGAAGTATTTT.

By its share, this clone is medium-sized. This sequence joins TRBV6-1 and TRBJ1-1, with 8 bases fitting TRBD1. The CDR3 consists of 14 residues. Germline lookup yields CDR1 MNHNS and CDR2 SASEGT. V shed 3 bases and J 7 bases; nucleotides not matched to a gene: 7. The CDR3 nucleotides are TGTGCCAGCAGTGATTCGACAGGGGCGATTGAAGCTTTCTTT. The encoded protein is CASSDSTGAIEAFF.

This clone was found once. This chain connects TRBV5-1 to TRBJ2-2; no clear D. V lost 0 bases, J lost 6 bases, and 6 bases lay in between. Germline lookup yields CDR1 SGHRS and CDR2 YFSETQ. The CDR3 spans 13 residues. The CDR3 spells CASSLVLAGELFF. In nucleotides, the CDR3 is TGCGCCAGCAGCTTGGTCCTCGCCGGGGAGCTGTTTTTT.

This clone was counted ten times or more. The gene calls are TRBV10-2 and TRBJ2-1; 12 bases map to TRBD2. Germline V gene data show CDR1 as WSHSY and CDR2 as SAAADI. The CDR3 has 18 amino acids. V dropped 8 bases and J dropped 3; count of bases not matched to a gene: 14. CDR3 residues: CASRAGLAGLLFYNEQFF. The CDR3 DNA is TGCGCCAGCCGAGCGGGACTAGCGGGCCTCTTATTCTACAATGAGCAGTTCTTC.

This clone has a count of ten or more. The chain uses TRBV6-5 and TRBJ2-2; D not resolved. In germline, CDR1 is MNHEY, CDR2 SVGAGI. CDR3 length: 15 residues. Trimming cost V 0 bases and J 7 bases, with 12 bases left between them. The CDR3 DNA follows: TGTGCCAGCAGTTACTCGATGAACCGGGTCGGGGAGCTGTTTTTT. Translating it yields CASSYSMNRVGELFF.

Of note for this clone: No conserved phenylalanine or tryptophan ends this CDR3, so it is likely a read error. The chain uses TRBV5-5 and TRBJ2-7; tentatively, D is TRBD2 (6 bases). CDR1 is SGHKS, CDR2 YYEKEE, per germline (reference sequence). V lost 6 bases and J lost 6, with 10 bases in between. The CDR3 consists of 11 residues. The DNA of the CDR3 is TGTGCCAGCACGGAGGGCATCGAGCAGTACTTG. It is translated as CASTEGIEQYL.

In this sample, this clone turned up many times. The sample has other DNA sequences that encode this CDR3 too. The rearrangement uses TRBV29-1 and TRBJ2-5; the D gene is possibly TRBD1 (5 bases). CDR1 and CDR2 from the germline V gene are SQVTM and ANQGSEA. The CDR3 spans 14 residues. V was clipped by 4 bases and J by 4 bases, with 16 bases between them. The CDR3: CSVVGIPRGETQYF. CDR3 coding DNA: TGCAGCGTTGTGGGGATACCTAGGGGAGAGACCCAGTACTTC.

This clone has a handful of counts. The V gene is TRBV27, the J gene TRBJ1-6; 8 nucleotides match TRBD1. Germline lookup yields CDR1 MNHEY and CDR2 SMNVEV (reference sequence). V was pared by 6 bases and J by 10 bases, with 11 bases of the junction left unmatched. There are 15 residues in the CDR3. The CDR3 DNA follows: TGTGCCAGCAGCTGGACAGGGACAGGCAGGTCACCCCTCCACTTT. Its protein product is CASSWTGTGRSPLHF.

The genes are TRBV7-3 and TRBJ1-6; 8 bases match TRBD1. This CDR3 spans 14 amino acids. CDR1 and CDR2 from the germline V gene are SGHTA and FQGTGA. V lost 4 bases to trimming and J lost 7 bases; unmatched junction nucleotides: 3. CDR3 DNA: TGTGCCAGCAGCTCCGGACAGGGAAATTCACCCCTCCACTTT. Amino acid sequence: CASSSGQGNSPLHF. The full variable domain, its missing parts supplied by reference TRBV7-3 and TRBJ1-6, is GAGVSQTPSNKVTEKGKYVELRCDPISGHTALYWYRQSLGQGPEFLIYFQGTGAADDSGLPNDRFFAVRPEGSVSTLKIQRTERGDSAVYLCASSSGQGNSPLHFGNGTRLTVT.

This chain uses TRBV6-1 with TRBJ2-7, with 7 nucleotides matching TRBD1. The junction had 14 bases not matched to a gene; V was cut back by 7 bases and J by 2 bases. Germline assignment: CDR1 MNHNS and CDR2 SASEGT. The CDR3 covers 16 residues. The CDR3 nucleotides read TGTGCCAGCACCCCCAAGAGGACAGGTAACACCTACGAGCAGTACTTC. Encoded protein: CASTPKRTGNTYEQYF.

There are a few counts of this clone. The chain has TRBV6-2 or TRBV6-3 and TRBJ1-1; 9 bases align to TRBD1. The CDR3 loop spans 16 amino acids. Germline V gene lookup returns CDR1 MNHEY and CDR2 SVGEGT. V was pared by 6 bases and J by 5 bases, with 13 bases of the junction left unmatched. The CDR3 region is CASSHHTGQGRTEAFF. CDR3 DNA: TGTGCCAGCAGCCACCATACTGGACAGGGGAGGACTGAAGCTTTCTTT.

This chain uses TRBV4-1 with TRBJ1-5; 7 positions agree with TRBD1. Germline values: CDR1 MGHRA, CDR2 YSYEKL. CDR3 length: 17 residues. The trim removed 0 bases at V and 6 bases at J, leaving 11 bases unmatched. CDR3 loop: CASSQDPGQRMVQPQHF. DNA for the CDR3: TGCGCCAGCAGCCAAGATCCGGGACAGCGAATGGTTCAGCCCCAGCATTTT.